The 13 T cell receptor beta chains presented below share a single source sample, sequenced in a study of shared clonotypes between healthy human individuals. The repertoire was sequenced with immunoSEQ multiplex PCR; TCRdb's copy has only in-frame clones and lacks some. The sample lists about 2.1 million clones, roughly 91% occurring once. The naive CD8 fraction comprised CD45RO-negative cells positively selected for CCR7 and excluded terminally differentiated effector memory CD45RA+ cells. Input material: naive CD8+ T cells from PBMCs. The origin of the receptors is a man between 18 and 35 years old in good health. Some clones in this sample may be carry-over from other donors' samples.

The genes are TRBV9 and TRBJ2-1; a possible D gene is TRBD2 (5 bases). The CDR3 consists of 15 residues. Between the trimmed V and J ends, which lost 3 bases and 9 bases, there was a span of 19 bases. In germline, CDR1 is SGDLS, CDR2 YYNGEE. CDR3 sequence (DNA): TGTGCCAGCAGCGAGAGCGGAGCCCCCCAGAGTGAGCAGTTCTTC. Translating gives CASSESGAPQSEQFF.

V is TRBV7-8 and J is TRBJ2-5, with 8 bases identical to TRBD1. Germline-derived CDR1 and CDR2 are SGHVS and FQNEAQ. J gave up 5 bases and V 1 base, and 6 bases lay outside the gene matches. There are 15 residues in the CDR3. CDR3 nucleotides: TGTGCCAGCAGCTTAGGACAGGGGATCGACGAGACCCAGTACTTC. Its protein product is CASSLGQGIDETQYF.

To note about this clone: The sample carries other DNA sequences with the same CDR3. The rearrangement uses TRBV7-2 and TRBJ2-7; 13 bases match TRBD2. The CDR3 sequence is 15 residues long. V lost 5 bases and J lost 4; bases outside the gene matches: 5. The germline V gene has CDR1 SGHTA and CDR2 FQGNSA. This CDR3 is CASSLLAGGLYEQYF. CDR3 nucleotides: TGTGCCAGCAGCCTACTAGCGGGAGGGTTATACGAGCAGTACTTC.

This chain joins TRBV7-6 and TRBJ2-1, with D unclear. CDR1 is SGHVS, CDR2 FNYEAQ, per germline. This CDR3 is 16 amino acids long. V lost 1 base, J lost 4 bases, and 14 bases lay in between. The CDR3 nucleotides are TGTGCCAGCAGCTTAGAACCTCGTCCAAGGTACAATGAGCAGTTCTTC. Encoded protein: CASSLEPRPRYNEQFF.

The chain uses TRBV5-1 and TRBJ2-1, with TRBD2 matching 11 bases. The CDR3 extends over 17 amino acids. After removal of 4 bases from V and 4 bases from J, the junction contained 10 bases not matched to a gene. The germline V gene has CDR1 SGHRS and CDR2 YFSETQ. CDR3 region: CASSPRPGLAVYNEQFF. The CDR3 region has the DNA TGCGCCAGCAGCCCTCGACCGGGACTAGCGGTGTACAATGAGCAGTTCTTC.

The chain is built from TRBV6-5 and TRBJ2-7, with D possibly matching TRBD1 (5 bases). The CDR3 loop spans 13 amino acids. The germline CDR1 and CDR2 sequences are MNHEY and SVGAGI. Trimming shortened V by 6 bases and J by 1 base, and 10 bases separated the two germline ends. The CDR3 sequence: CASSPYRSYEQYF. In DNA, the CDR3 is TGTGCCAGCAGCCCATACAGGTCCTACGAGCAGTACTTC.

CDR3 sequence reads: CAGLLTVAGGPGYNEQFF. The CDR3 DNA reads as TGTGCCGGGTTACTAACCGTAGCGGGAGGGCCCGGGTACAATGAGCAGTTCTTC. The chain joins TRBV2 to TRBJ2-1, with 11 bases lining up with TRBD2. CDR1 is SNHLY, CDR2 FYNNEI, per germline. The CDR3 runs to 18 residues. Germline trimming cut 11 bases from V and 4 bases from J; bases unmatched to any gene: 19.

The chain recombines TRBV9 with TRBJ1-3, with 8 positions matching TRBD1. CDR3 length: 14 amino acids. Germline V gene lookup returns CDR1 SGDLS and CDR2 YYNGEE. Unmatched junction bases numbered 2, after V lost 6 bases and J lost 0 bases. The CDR3 here is CASNDRGSGNTIYF. The CDR3 nucleotides read TGTGCCAGCAACGACAGGGGCTCTGGAAACACCATATATTTT.

The genes are TRBV27 and TRBJ1-4; D is perhaps TRBD1 (5 bases). Per germline, CDR1 MNHEY and CDR2 SMNVEV (reference sequence). Trimming left V 7 bases short and J 7 bases short, with 19 bases between. CDR3 length: 15 amino acids. CDR3 in amino acids: CASTPWVGGSEKLFF. CDR3 sequence (DNA): TGTGCCAGCACCCCTTGGGTGGGGGGGAGTGAAAAACTGTTTTTT.

The chain uses TRBV5-4 and TRBJ2-2, with D uncertain. Germline V gives CDR1 SGHNT, CDR2 YYREEE (reference sequence). CDR3 length: 13 residues. Trimming pared 2 bases from V and 5 bases from J, leaving 7 bases between. CDR3 protein: CASSFGRTGELFF. CDR3 nucleotide sequence: TGTGCCAGCAGCTTCGGTCGGACCGGGGAGCTGTTTTTT.

V gene TRBV7-2 combines with J gene TRBJ2-5; 7 bases fit TRBD2. Germline V CDR1 and CDR2: SGHTA, FQGNSA. The ends lost 0 bases at V and 5 bases at J; junction bases unmatched: 9. CDR3 length: 16 amino acids. CDR3 residues: CASSLAALADWETQYF. Written as DNA, the CDR3 is TGTGCCAGCAGCTTAGCCGCGCTAGCGGATTGGGAGACCCAGTACTTC.

The chain carries TRBV27 and TRBJ1-2; TRBD1 matches at 7 bases. The CDR3 loop spans 15 amino acids. J lost 1 base, V lost 4 bases, and 6 bases had no gene match. CDR1 MNHEY and CDR2 SMNVEV come from the germline V gene (reference sequence). CDR3 nucleotides: TGTGCCAGCAGTTGGGAGGGGGCCGGTAACTATGGCTACACCTTC. It encodes CASSWEGAGNYGYTF.

The CDR3: CASTSHRAKNIQYF. The CDR3 region has the DNA TGTGCCAGCACCTCCCACCGGGCCAAAAACATTCAGTACTTC. The chain links TRBV27 to TRBJ2-4; D is uncertain. This CDR3 comprises 14 residues. The V gene lost 7 bases and the J gene lost 1 base, with 11 bases spanning the gap. The germline gives CDR1 MNHEY, CDR2 SMNVEV (reference sequence).